A selection of T cell receptor beta chains follows, all from one sample in a study of CD8+ T cells in alopecia areata. Profiled with immunoSEQ multiplex PCR; TCRdb holds only in-frame clones, not every one. Counted here are approximately 180,000 clones, about 55% occurring once; the ten biggest clones make up less than 14%. Here the sequenced sample was CD8+ T cells sorted from blood, taken at week 24, from a patient treated with tofacitinib. The source is a human donor with alopecia areata. The CDR3 runs from the conserved cysteine through the conserved F or W. A D gene is named only where the DNA matches it firmly. Size tells how often a clone was seen (once, few, many) or the class of an expanded clone, and some rows leave it out.

v_call	clone_size	d_call	j_call	cdr3_nt	cdr3_aa
TRBV7-2	NA	NA	TRBJ1-2	TGTGCCAGCAGCTTAGATGGGCGAGGGCGGGATGGCTACACCTTC	CASSLDGRGRDGYTF
TRBV29-1	few	TRBD1	TRBJ1-1	TGCAGCGTCGTCCAGGGGGGAACTGAAGCTTTCTTT	CSVVQGGTEAFF
TRBV29-1	NA	TRBD2	TRBJ2-2	TGCAGCTTCCGACTAGCGGGGGCCCGATTGCCCGGGGAGCTGTTTTTT	CSFRLAGARLPGELFF
TRBV28	NA	NA	TRBJ2-7	TGTGCCAGCAGTTTACTAGGTGAACCCTACGAGCAGTACTTC	CASSLLGEPYEQYF
TRBV7-8	NA	TRBD2	TRBJ2-3	TGTGCCAGCAGCCCGGATACTAGCGTGGGGAGGGCAAATACGCAGTATTTT	CASSPDTSVGRANTQYF
TRBV7-9	few	NA	TRBJ2-3	TGTGCCAGCAGCTCAACGGGGAACCTCCACAGAGGTACGCAGTATTTT	CASSSTGNLHRGTQYF
TRBV7-2	NA	NA	TRBJ1-2	TGTGCCAGCAGCCTCGAGGACAGTCTTGCGCGTTCTGGCTACACCTTC	CASSLEDSLARSGYTF
TRBV29-1	NA	NA	TRBJ1-2	TGCAGCGTTGATGTCAGGGGAGATGGCTACACCTTC	CSVDVRGDGYTF
TRBV4-1	NA	TRBD1	TRBJ1-1	TGCGCCAGCAGCCAAGGAGCCGGGACAGGGTATGAAGCTTTCTTT	CASSQGAGTGYEAFF
TRBV14	few	NA	TRBJ2-2	TGTGCCAGCAGCCGAGGTGGAATCGGGGAGCTGTTTTTT	CASSRGGIGELFF
TRBV6-5	few	NA	TRBJ2-3	TGTGCCAGCAGTTACTCTAGCACAGATACGCAGTATTTT	CASSYSSTDTQYF
TRBV7-9	NA	NA	TRBJ2-1	TGTGCCAGCAGCTTAAATTACGGGAACAATGAGCAGTTCTTC	CASSLNYGNNEQFF
TRBV29-1	once	TRBD1	TRBJ1-1	TGCAGCGTTGATGGGGACAGGGGGCGAGGGGCTGAAGCTTTCTTT	CSVDGDRGRGAEAFF
TRBV2	few	TRBD1	TRBJ2-1	TGTGCCAGCAGGGACAGGCCTGGGGAGCAGTTCTTC	CASRDRPGEQFF
TRBV27	NA	TRBD1	TRBJ2-1	TGTGCCAGCAAGGGGACAGGGGGCTATGAGCAGTTCTTC	CASKGTGGYEQFF
TRBV11-2	few	NA	TRBJ1-1	TGTGCCAGCAGATGGGGGGGATCCGAAGCTTTCTTT	CASRWGGSEAFF
TRBV7-8	NA	TRBD1	TRBJ2-5	TGTGCCAGCAGCTTAATAGACCCCAGGGGGCGGGAAGAGACCCAGTACTTC	CASSLIDPRGREETQYF
TRBV29-1	once	NA	TRBJ1-1	TGCAGCGTCGTTGAGGGGTACACTGAAGCTTTCTTT	CSVVEGYTEAFF
TRBV19	NA	NA	TRBJ1-1	TGTGCCAGTAGTATCTCCATTGCAGGAAACACTGAAGCTTTCTTT	CASSISIAGNTEAFF
TRBV7-9	few	NA	TRBJ2-1	TGTGCCAGCAGCTTAGGGGACAACTACAATGAGCAGTTCTTC	CASSLGDNYNEQFF
TRBV19	NA	NA	TRBJ2-7	TGTGCCAGTAGTCCTAGTCCGGCCACCTCCTACGAGCAGTACTTC	CASSPSPATSYEQYF
TRBV4-3	NA	TRBD1	TRBJ2-7	TGCGCCAGCAGCCAAAGGGACAGGGCTGCCGACGAGCAGTACTTC	CASSQRDRAADEQYF
TRBV9	few	NA	TRBJ1-3	TGTGCCAGCGCCGATGGGGCGTCCAGCACGAACACCATATATTTT	CASADGASSTNTIYF
TRBV27	NA	NA	TRBJ2-7	TGTGCCAGCAGTCCTACATCCTCGGGGGCGGAGCAGTACTTC	CASSPTSSGAEQYF
TRBV11-2	few	TRBD1	TRBJ1-5	TGTGCCAGCAGCTTCGACAGGGGTCAGCCCCAGCATTTT	CASSFDRGQPQHF
TRBV5-5	NA	NA	TRBJ1-2	TGTGCCAGCAGCTTTTTGTTGGCGGAAGATGGCTACACCTTC	CASSFLLAEDGYTF
TRBV12-5	few	NA	TRBJ2-7	TGTGCTAGTGCGGGGTCCTACGAGCAGTACTTC	CASAGSYEQYF
TRBV29-1	few	NA	TRBJ2-1	TGCAGCGTTGATGTCGGGTGGGATGAGCAGTTCTTC	CSVDVGWDEQFF
TRBV29-1	NA	NA	TRBJ1-2	TGCAGCGTCCACCCCCCTGGGCAGGCCATCGGAGACTATGGCTACACCTTC	CSVHPPGQAIGDYGYTF
TRBV30	few	NA	TRBJ2-6	TGTGCCTGGTTCCACAGGGCCACTGGGGCCAACGTCCTGACTTTC	CAWFHRATGANVLTF
TRBV13	few	TRBD1	TRBJ2-7	TGTGCCAGCAGCTCCCGGGACAGCTACGAGCAGTACTTC	CASSSRDSYEQYF
TRBV10-2	few	TRBD2	TRBJ2-2	TGCGCCAGCAGTACTAGCGGGGGGTACACCGGGGAGCTGTTTTTT	CASSTSGGYTGELFF
TRBV5-4	NA	TRBD2	TRBJ2-1	TGTGCCAGCAGCTTGGGCCAGGCTAGCGGGGGGGCCCGGGATGAGCAGTTCTTC	CASSLGQASGGARDEQFF
TRBV2	NA	TRBD1	TRBJ1-1	TGTGCCAGTGCAACAGGGGAAAACACTGAAGCTTTCTTT	CASATGENTEAFF
TRBV19	NA	TRBD1	TRBJ2-4	TGTGCCAGTAGTTTAAGGACAGGAGCCGAACGAAACATTCAGTACTTC	CASSLRTGAERNIQYF
TRBV27	NA	NA	TRBJ1-6	TGTGCCAGCAGCGGGACCCAGGATTCCTATAATTCACCCCTCCACTTT	CASSGTQDSYNSPLHF